A single sample is the source of the 9 T cell receptor beta chains below, sequenced in a study of CD8 T cells in ankylosing spondylitis. TCRdb reprocessed the 5' RACE reads with MiXCR, giving one entry per CDR3 protein. This table holds around 220,000 distinct CDR3 sequences, about 10% found once. The sequenced sample consisted of blood, either unsorted or a sorted T cell fraction (not recorded which). Receptors were obtained from a male donor with ankylosing spondylitis or in good health (not recorded which).

In this sample, this clonotype turned up many times. J is TRBJ2-7 and V is TRBV5-1; possible D gene TRBD1, 6 bases. The V end lost 4 bases, the J end lost 9 bases, and 23 bases lay between the germline ends. Germline CDR1 is SGHRS and CDR2 is YFSETQ. This CDR3 spans 15 amino acids. CDR3 sequence (DNA): TGCGCCAGCAGCGCTTTGCAGGGGTCGCCCTATGGGCAGTACTTC. Its protein product is CASSALQGSPYGQYF. The variable domain in full, with the rest retrieved from reference TRBV5-1 and TRBJ2-7, is KAGVTQTPRYLIKTRGQQVTLSCSPISGHRSVSWYQQTPGQGLQFLFEYFSETQRNKGNFPGRFSGRQFSNSRSEMNVSTLELGDSALYLCASSALQGSPYGQYFGPGTRLTVT.

This clonotype was detected many times. The chain uses TRBV12-3 or TRBV12-4 and TRBJ1-2; 10 bases are shared with TRBD1. V was pared by 0 bases and J by 8 bases, with 9 bases of the junction left unmatched. The CDR3 loop spans 16 amino acids. As DNA, the CDR3 is TGTGCCAGCAGTTTAGCGCGGGGGACAGGGGCGGAGGGCTACACCTTC. Amino acids: CASSLARGTGAEGYTF.

This clonotype occurred many times. The chain employs TRBV4-2 and TRBJ2-3; 11 bases fit TRBD2. The CDR3 has 16 amino acids. Germline V gene sequence: CDR1 LGHNA, CDR2 YNFKEQ. Losses at the gene ends were 5 bases for V and 0 bases for J; bases not matched to a gene: 4. DNA of the CDR3: TGTGCCAGCAGCGGGACTAGCGGATTTAGCACAGATACGCAGTATTTT. Protein product: CASSGTSGFSTDTQYF.

This clonotype has ten or more counts. This rearrangement joins TRBV2 to TRBJ1-1; D remains unclear. Germline-derived CDR1 and CDR2 are SNHLY and FYNNEI. This CDR3 is 13 amino acids long. Trimming removed 2 bases from V and 11 bases from J, with 15 bases in between. The CDR3 sequence is CASSEILPQTAFF. The CDR3 DNA sequence: TGTGCCAGCAGTGAAATACTACCCCAGACGGCTTTCTTT. Complete variable domain (other parts from reference TRBV2 and TRBJ1-1): EPEVTQTPSHQVTQMGQEVILRCVPISNHLYFYWYRQILGQKVEFLVSFYNNEISEKSEIFDDQFSVERPDGSNFTLKIRSTKLEDSAMYFCASSEILPQTAFFGQGTRLTVV.

The genes are TRBV5-1 and TRBJ2-2; D is possibly TRBD1 (5 bases). Trimming removed 4 bases from V and 1 base from J, with 14 bases in between. CDR1 is SGHRS and CDR2 is YFSETQ in the germline V gene. The CDR3 runs to 16 residues. In nucleotides, the CDR3 is TGCGCCAGCAGCCTGGGGCCAGTCGGGAACACCGGGGAGCTGTTTTTT. Its translation is CASSLGPVGNTGELFF.

This clonotype was observed at least ten times. V and J are TRBV14 and TRBJ1-3, with D unresolved. Trimming shortened V by 1 base and J by 8 bases, and 6 bases separated the two germline ends. The CDR3 has 12 amino acids. Germline CDR1 and CDR2: SGHDN and FVKESK. The chain's CDR3 is CASSQVGDTIYF. The CDR3 region has the DNA TGTGCCAGCAGCCAAGTAGGAGACACCATATATTTT.

This clonotype was picked up many times. The chain has TRBV7-2 and TRBJ2-3; a weak D match, TRBD2 (6 bases). V was trimmed by 5 bases and J by 6 bases, leaving 9 bases between them. The V gene's germline CDR1 is SGHTA and CDR2 FQGNSA. The CDR3 length is 12 residues. The CDR3 DNA is TGTGCCAGCAGCCGACTAGTGGATACGCAGTATTTT. It is translated as CASSRLVDTQYF. The full variable domain, rest sourced from reference TRBV7-2 and TRBJ2-3, is GAGVSQSPSNKVTEKGKDVELRCDPISGHTALYWYRQSLGQGLEFLIYFQGNSAPDKSGLPSDRFSAERTGGSVSTLTIQRTQQEDSAVYLCASSRLVDTQYFGPGTRLTVL.

This clonotype has ten or more counts. Written as DNA, the CDR3 is TGTGCCAGCATGGGCAGGAGCTACGAGCAGTACTTC. Protein product: CASMGRSYEQYF. The V call is TRBV6-5, the J call TRBJ2-7; D is undetermined. The V gene's germline CDR1 is MNHEY and CDR2 SVGAGI. V gave up 7 bases and J gave up 3 bases, with 10 bases separating them. The CDR3 has 12 residues.

CDR3 nucleotides: TGTGCCAGCAGCCATGACTTCTCCTACAATGAGCAGTTCTTC. Protein product: CASSHDFSYNEQFF. The V call is TRBV5-6, the J call TRBJ2-1, with D hard to call. The CDR3 totals 14 residues. The germline V gene has CDR1 SGHDT and CDR2 YYEEEE. V was pared by 4 bases and J by 0 bases, with 8 bases between.